Below, 11 T cell receptor beta chains from the same sample are listed, as sequenced in a study of T cell repertoires in cytomegalovirus infection. TCRdb analysed the reads with MiXCR anew, one entry per CDR3 protein. The sample lists roughly 920,000 distinct CDR3 sequences; 30% to 40% were seen once. These receptors have no identified antigens. The sequences come from cultured CD8+ T cells from PBMCs, collected from culture after CMV antigen stimulation. Source of these receptors: a human donor in good health (CMV status not recorded). Some clones in this sample may be carry-over from other donors' samples.

This chain joins TRBV19 and TRBJ2-7, with D uncertain. The germline V gene has CDR1 LNHDA and CDR2 SQIVND (reference sequence). This CDR3 has 15 amino acids. The V end was cut by 5 bases, the J end by 7 bases, with 21 bases between. CDR3 sequence: CASSPDLALEREQYF. CDR3 DNA: TGTGCCAGTAGTCCGGATCTGGCGCTAGAGAGGGAGCAGTACTTC. Full variable domain (missing parts from reference TRBV19 and TRBJ2-7): DGGITQSPKYLFRKEGQNVTLSCEQNLNHDAMYWYRQDPGQGLRLIYYSQIVNDFQKGDIAEGYSVSREKKESFPLTVTSAQKNPTAFYLCASSPDLALEREQYFGPGTRLTVT.

This clonotype has just one count. The rearrangement links TRBV12-5 to TRBJ1-2; TRBD1 is a possible D gene (5 bases). Germline V gene lookup returns CDR1 LGHNT and CDR2 FRNRAP. The length of the CDR3 is 13 residues. V was cut by 6 bases and J by 2 bases, with 10 bases left in between. CDR3 sequence (DNA): TGTGCTAGTGGAATCGGGGGAAACTATGGCTACACCTTC. Encoded protein: CASGIGGNYGYTF. Based on the CDR3 plus reference TRBV12-5 and TRBJ1-2, the full variable domain is DARVTQTPRHKVTEMGQEVTMRCQPILGHNTVFWYRQTMMQGLELLAYFRNRAPLDDSGMPKDRFSAEMPDATLATLKIQPSEPRDSAVYFCASGIGGNYGYTFGSGTRLTVV.

V is TRBV6-8 and J is TRBJ2-7; maybe TRBD1 (6 bases). Per germline, CDR1 MNHGY and CDR2 SAAAGT. Trimming took 1 base from V and 0 from J, leaving 25 bases between them. The CDR3 is 20 amino acids. CDR3 region: CASSYFAVDSPFDYSYEQYF. The CDR3 DNA follows: TGTGCCAGCAGTTACTTTGCAGTGGACAGTCCCTTCGATTACTCCTACGAGCAGTACTTC.

The chain uses TRBV27 and TRBJ2-5; 7 bases match TRBD1. Unmatched junction bases numbered 9, after V lost 4 bases and J lost 4 bases. Germline assignment: CDR1 MNHEY and CDR2 SMNVEV (reference sequence). The CDR3 runs to 15 residues. In DNA, the CDR3 is TGTGCCAGCAGTTGGGGAAGACAGGGTGGAGAGACCCAGTACTTC. Its protein is CASSWGRQGGETQYF.

This clonotype was recorded only once. A read error may be the cause here, since a much bigger clone is one base away. V is TRBV7-8 and J is TRBJ2-5; D gene unclear. V was trimmed by 7 bases and J by 5 bases, leaving 20 bases between them. Germline V gene data show CDR1 as SGHVS and CDR2 as FQNEAQ. This CDR3 is built from 15 residues. The CDR3 sequence: CASNVPGPKKETQYF. The CDR3 coding sequence is TGTGCCAGCAATGTGCCGGGCCCCAAAAAGGAGACCCAGTACTTC.

The chain employs TRBV7-9 and TRBJ2-1, with TRBD1 as a possible D gene (5 bases). CDR1 and CDR2 (germline): SEHNR, FQNEAQ (reference sequence). The CDR3 length is 12 residues. The V end lost 5 bases, the J end lost 10 bases, and 12 bases lay between the germline ends. CDR3: CASSAIRTEQFF. For the CDR3, the DNA is TGTGCCAGCAGCGCTATTAGGACAGAGCAGTTCTTC.

The table lists this clonotype with a few counts. The V and J genes are TRBV7-6 and TRBJ2-3, with 9 bases lining up with TRBD2. The CDR3 is 17 amino acids. Germline assignment: CDR1 SGHVS and CDR2 FNYEAQ. With 7 bases clipped from V and 5 bases from J, the junction kept 16 bases outside the gene matches. The CDR3 here is CASTMRAAGGRRDTQYF. CDR3 DNA sequence: TGTGCCAGCACCATGAGGGCAGCGGGGGGAAGGAGAGATACGCAGTATTTT.

The genes are TRBV7-4 and TRBJ1-2; D uncertain. The V and J ends lost 4 bases and 8 bases respectively, with 11 bases between them. Germline V lookup: CDR1 SGHVT, CDR2 SQSDAQ. The CDR3 sequence is 12 residues long. The CDR3: CASSSSRIGYTF. CDR3 coding DNA: TGTGCCAGCAGCTCCAGCCGGATCGGCTACACCTTC.

There are a few counts of this clonotype. The V gene is TRBV6-8, the J gene TRBJ1-6, with D tentatively TRBD1 (5 bases). The CDR3 is made up of 15 amino acids. V was cut by 0 bases and J by 6 bases, with 9 bases left in between. CDR1 and CDR2 from the germline V gene are MNHGY and SAAAGT. The CDR3, as DNA: TGTGCCAGCAGTTACTCGACAGCTAGTAATTCACCCCTCCACTTT. As protein: CASSYSTASNSPLHF.

The rearrangement links TRBV7-6 to TRBJ2-6; TRBD1 matches 7 bases. Trimming cost V 4 bases and J 0 bases; bases outside gene matches: 12. Germline V gives CDR1 SGHVS, CDR2 FNYEAQ. The CDR3 sequence is 19 residues long. CDR3 region: CASSSRDSHPYSGANVLTF. CDR3 in DNA: TGTGCCAGCAGCTCCCGGGACAGCCACCCTTACTCTGGGGCCAACGTCCTGACTTTC.

As to this clonotype: Relative to the germline gene, one junction end is altered; a read error may explain this. The chain has TRBV7-6 and TRBJ2-7; tentative D call: TRBD2 (5 bases). Germline V gives CDR1 SGHVS, CDR2 FNYEAQ. The CDR3 runs to 11 residues. CDR3 sequence: CASSLAGSINF. The CDR3 DNA sequence: TGTGCCAGCAGCTTAGCGGGGAGCATAAACTTC.